The TCR beta chain under discussion was sequenced for a study of shared clonotypes between healthy human individuals. CDR1 is MDHEN, CDR2 SYDVKM, per germline. The CDR3 is 11 residues long. Trimming cost V 5 bases and J 5 bases, with 3 bases left between them. The DNA input per sorted-subset replicate PCR was 200 ng, corresponding to some 30,000 T cell genomes. Here immunoSEQ multiplex PCR was the method, and the copy in TCRdb shows in-frame clones only, minus some. The profile shows under 200,000 clones, about 93% of them singletons. The genes are TRBV28 and TRBJ2-2; no clear D gene. Material for sequencing was naive CD4+ T cells sorted from blood. Subset of the sample: CD45RA+ positively selected. The receptor was derived from a woman between 25 and 40 years old in good health. The CDR3 reads CASSLTGELFF. The CDR3 DNA is TGTGCCAGCAGTCTAACCGGGGAGCTGTTTTTT.